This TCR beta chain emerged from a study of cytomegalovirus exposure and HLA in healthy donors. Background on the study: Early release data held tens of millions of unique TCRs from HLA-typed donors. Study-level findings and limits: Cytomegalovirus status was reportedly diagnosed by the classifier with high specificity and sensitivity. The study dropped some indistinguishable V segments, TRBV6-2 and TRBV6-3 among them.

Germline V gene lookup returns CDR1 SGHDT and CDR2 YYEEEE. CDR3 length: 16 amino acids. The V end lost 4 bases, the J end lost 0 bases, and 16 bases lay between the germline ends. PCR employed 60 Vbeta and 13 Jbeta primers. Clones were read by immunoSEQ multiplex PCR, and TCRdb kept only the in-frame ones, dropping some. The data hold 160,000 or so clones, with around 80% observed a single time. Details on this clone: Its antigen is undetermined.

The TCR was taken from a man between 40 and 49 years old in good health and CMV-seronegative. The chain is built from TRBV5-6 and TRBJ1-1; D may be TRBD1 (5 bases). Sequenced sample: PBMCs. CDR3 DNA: TGTGCCAGCAGCACTGGGACGGGACTCATGAACACTGAAGCTTTCTTT. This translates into CASSTGTGLMNTEAFF.